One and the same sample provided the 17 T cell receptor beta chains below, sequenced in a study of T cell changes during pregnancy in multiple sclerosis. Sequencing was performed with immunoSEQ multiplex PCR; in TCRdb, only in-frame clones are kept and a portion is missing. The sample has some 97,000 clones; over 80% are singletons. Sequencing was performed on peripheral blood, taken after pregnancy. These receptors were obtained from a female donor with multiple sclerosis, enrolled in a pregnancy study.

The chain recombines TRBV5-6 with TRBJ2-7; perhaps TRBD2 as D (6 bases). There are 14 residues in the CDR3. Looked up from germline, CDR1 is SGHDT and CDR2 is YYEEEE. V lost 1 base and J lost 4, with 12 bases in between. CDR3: CASSLYLATYEQYF. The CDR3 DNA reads TGTGCCAGCAGCTTGTATCTAGCGACGTACGAGCAGTACTTC.

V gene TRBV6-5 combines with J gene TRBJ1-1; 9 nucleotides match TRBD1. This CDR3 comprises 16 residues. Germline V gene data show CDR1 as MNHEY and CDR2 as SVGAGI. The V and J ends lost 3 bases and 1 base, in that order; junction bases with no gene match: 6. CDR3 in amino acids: CASSYQTQGANTEAFF. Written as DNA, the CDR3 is TGTGCCAGCAGTTATCAGACACAGGGGGCGAACACTGAAGCTTTCTTT.

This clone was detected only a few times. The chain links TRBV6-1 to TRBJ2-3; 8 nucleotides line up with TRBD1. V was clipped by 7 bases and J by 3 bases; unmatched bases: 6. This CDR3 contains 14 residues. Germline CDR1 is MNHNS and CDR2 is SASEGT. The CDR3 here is CASKDQGATDTQYF. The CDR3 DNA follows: TGTGCCAGCAAGGACCAGGGGGCTACAGATACGCAGTATTTT.

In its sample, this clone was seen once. The CDR3 reads CASSPILAGGRGGAGELFF. CDR3 nucleotides: TGTGCCAGCAGTCCGATCCTAGCGGGGGGCCGGGGTGGAGCCGGGGAGCTGTTTTTT. J is TRBJ2-2 and V is TRBV27; the match to TRBD2 covers 11 bases. The V and J ends lost 5 bases and 6 bases, in that order; junction bases with no gene match: 17. Germline loops: CDR1 MNHEY, CDR2 SMNVEV (reference sequence). The CDR3 consists of 19 residues.

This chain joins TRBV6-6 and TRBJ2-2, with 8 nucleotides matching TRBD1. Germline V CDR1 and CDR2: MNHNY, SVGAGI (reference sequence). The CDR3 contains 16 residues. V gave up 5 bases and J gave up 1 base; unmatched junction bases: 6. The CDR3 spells CASSPGGQVNTGELFF. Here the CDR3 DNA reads TGTGCCAGCAGTCCCGGGGGACAGGTGAACACCGGGGAGCTGTTTTTT.

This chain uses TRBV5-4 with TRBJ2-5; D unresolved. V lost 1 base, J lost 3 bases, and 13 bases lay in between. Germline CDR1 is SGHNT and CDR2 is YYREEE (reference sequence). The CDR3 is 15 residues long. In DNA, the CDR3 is TGTGCCAGCAGCTTGATAGGCGGCAGAGAAGAGACCCAGTACTTC. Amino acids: CASSLIGGREETQYF.

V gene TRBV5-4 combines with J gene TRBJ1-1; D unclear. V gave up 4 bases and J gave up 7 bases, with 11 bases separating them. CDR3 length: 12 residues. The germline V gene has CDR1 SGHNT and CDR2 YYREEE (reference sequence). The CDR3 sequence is CASSSMNFEAFF. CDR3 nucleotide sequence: TGTGCCAGCAGCAGCATGAACTTTGAAGCTTTCTTT. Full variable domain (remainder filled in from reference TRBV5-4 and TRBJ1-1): ETGVTQSPTHLIKTRGQQVTLRCSSQSGHNTVSWYQQALGQGPQFIFQYYREEENGRGNFPPRFSGLQFPNYSSELNVNALELDDSALYLCASSSMNFEAFFGQGTRLTVV.

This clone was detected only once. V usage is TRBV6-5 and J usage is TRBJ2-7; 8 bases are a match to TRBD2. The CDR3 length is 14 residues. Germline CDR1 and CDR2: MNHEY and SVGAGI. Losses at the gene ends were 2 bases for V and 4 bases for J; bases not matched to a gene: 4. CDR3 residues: CASSYGSGTYEQYF. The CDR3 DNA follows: TGTGCCAGCAGTTACGGTAGCGGGACATACGAGCAGTACTTC.

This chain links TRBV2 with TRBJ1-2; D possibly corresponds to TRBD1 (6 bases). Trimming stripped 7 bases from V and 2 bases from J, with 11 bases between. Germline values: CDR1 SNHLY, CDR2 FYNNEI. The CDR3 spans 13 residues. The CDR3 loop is CASIKDRNYGYTF. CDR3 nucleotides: TGTGCCAGCATTAAGGACAGAAACTATGGCTACACCTTC. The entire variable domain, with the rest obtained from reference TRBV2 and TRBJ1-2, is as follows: EPEVTQTPSHQVTQMGQEVILRCVPISNHLYFYWYRQILGQKVEFLVSFYNNEISEKSEIFDDQFSVERPDGSNFTLKIRSTKLEDSAMYFCASIKDRNYGYTFGSGTRLTVV.

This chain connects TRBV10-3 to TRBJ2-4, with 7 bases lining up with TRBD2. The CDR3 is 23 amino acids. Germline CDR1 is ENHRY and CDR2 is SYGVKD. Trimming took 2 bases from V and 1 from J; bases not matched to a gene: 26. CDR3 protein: CAISERSLADDTTAKSAKNIQYF. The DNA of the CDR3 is TGTGCCATCAGTGAGCGCTCCCTAGCGGATGATACCACCGCCAAGTCGGCCAAAAACATTCAGTACTTC.

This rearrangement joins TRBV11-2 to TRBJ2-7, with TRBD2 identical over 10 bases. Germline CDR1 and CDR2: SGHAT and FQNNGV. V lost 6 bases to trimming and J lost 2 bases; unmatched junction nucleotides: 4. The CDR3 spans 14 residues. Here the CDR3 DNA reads TGTGCCAGCAGTCCTCTAGCGGGGGCCTACGAGCAGTACTTC. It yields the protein CASSPLAGAYEQYF.

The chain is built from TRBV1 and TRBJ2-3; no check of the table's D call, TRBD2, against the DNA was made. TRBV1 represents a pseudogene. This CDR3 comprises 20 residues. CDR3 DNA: TGCACCAGCAGCCATCTCACAGGACTAGCGGTGGGTACCCACACAGATACGCAGTATTTT. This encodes CTSSHLTGLAVGTHTDTQYF.

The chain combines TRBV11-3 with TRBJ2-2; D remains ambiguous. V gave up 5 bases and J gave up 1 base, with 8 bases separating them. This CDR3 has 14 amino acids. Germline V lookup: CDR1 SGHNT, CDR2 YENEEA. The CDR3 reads CASSTRQNTGELFF. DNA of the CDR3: TGTGCCAGCAGCACCCGACAGAACACCGGGGAGCTGTTTTTT.

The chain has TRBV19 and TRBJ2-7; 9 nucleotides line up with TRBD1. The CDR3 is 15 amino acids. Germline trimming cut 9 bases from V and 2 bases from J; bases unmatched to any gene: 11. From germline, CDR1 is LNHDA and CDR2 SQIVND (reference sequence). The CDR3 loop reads CASSPLGQGTYEQYF. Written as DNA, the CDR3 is TGTGCCAGCTCGCCTCTGGGACAGGGTACCTACGAGCAGTACTTC.

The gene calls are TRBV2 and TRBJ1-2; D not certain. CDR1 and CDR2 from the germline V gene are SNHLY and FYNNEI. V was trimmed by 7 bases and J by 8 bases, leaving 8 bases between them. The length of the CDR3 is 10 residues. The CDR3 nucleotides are TGTGCCAGCAAGGAGGCGGGCTACACCTTC. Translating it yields CASKEAGYTF.

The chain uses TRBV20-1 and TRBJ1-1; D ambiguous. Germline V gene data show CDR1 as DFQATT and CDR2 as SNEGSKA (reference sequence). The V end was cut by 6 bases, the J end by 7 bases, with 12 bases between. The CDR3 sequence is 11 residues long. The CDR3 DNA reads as TGCAGTGCCAACCCAGGACTTGAAGCTTTCTTT. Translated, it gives CSANPGLEAFF.

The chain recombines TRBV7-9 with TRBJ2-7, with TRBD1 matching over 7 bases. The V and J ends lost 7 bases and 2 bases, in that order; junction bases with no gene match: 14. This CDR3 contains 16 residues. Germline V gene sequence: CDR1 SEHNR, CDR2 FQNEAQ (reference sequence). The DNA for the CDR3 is TGTGCCAGCACTGAGTCTTACCGGGACAGTACCTACGAGCAGTACTTC. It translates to CASTESYRDSTYEQYF.